Presented here are 9 T cell receptor beta chains from one specimen sequenced in a study of T cell responses to AZD1222 COVID-19 vaccine. TCRdb keeps only in-frame clones here, not all; method: immunoSEQ multiplex PCR. Of over 150,000 clones detected, approximately 87% appear once; the ten largest clones hold more than 4%. The material sequenced was peripheral blood, taken 28 days after the second AZD1222 dose. The receptors originated from an adult who received the AZD1222 COVID-19 vaccine.

This clone was recorded once. The chain carries TRBV5-6 and TRBJ1-5; maybe TRBD1 (6 bases). The CDR3 spans 16 residues. V shed 3 bases and J shed 5 bases, with 18 bases lying between them. Germline loops: CDR1 SGHDT, CDR2 YYEEEE. The DNA of the CDR3 is TGTGCCAGCAGCTCCTCGGTACAGGGCTGGGATCAGCCCCAGCATTTT. Translating it yields CASSSSVQGWDQPQHF.

This rearrangement joins TRBV6-6 to TRBJ1-2, with 8 bases matching TRBD1. The CDR3 consists of 16 residues. Germline CDR1 MNHNY, CDR2 SVGAGI (reference sequence). V lost 0 bases to trimming and J lost 3 bases; unmatched junction nucleotides: 6. This chain's CDR3 is CASSYSTGGTDYGYTF. The DNA for the CDR3 is TGTGCCAGCAGTTACTCAACAGGGGGAACCGACTATGGCTACACCTTC.

The V gene is TRBV19, the J gene TRBJ2-2, with 10 bases identical to TRBD1. Germline CDR1 is LNHDA and CDR2 is SQIVND (reference sequence). The V and J ends lost 6 bases and 6 bases, in that order; junction bases with no gene match: 7. The CDR3 sequence is 15 residues long. The CDR3 loop is CASSETGGVSGELFF. In DNA form, the CDR3 reads TGTGCCAGTAGCGAGACAGGGGGCGTTTCCGGGGAGCTGTTTTTT.

The chain combines TRBV5-1 with TRBJ1-6, with D possibly TRBD1 on 6 matching bases. CDR1 is SGHRS, CDR2 YFSETQ, per germline. The CDR3 runs 13 residues. Trimming removed 2 bases at V and 7 bases at J, with 7 bases between. The CDR3: CASSFGGNSPLHF. Here the CDR3 DNA reads TGCGCCAGCAGCTTCGGGGGCAATTCACCCCTCCACTTT.

The V call is TRBV5-6, the J call TRBJ1-5; TRBD1 matches 7 bases. There are 13 residues in the CDR3. Germline trimming cut 6 bases from V and 6 bases from J; bases unmatched to any gene: 6. The germline CDR1 and CDR2 sequences are SGHDT and YYEEEE. The CDR3 loop is CASTQGLGQPQHF. CDR3 nucleotides: TGTGCCAGCACACAGGGGCTAGGTCAGCCCCAGCATTTT.

J is TRBJ2-3 and V is TRBV29-1, with 7 bases fitting TRBD1. J lost 6 bases, V lost 7 bases, and 4 bases had no gene match. The CDR3 covers 11 residues. CDR1 is SQVTM and CDR2 is ANQGSEA in the germline V gene. The CDR3 region is CSAGQADTQYF. The CDR3 DNA sequence: TGCAGCGCCGGACAGGCCGATACGCAGTATTTT.

This clone was detected once. This rearrangement joins TRBV19 to TRBJ2-3; D remains ambiguous. Trimming left V 4 bases short and J 6 bases short, with 11 bases between. Germline V gives CDR1 LNHDA, CDR2 SQIVND (reference sequence). This CDR3 has 13 residues. CDR3 residues: CASSTSPVDTQYF. The CDR3 region has the DNA TGTGCCAGTAGTACCTCTCCTGTTGATACGCAGTATTTT.

A few counts support this clone. The V and J genes are TRBV29-1 and TRBJ2-3; no clear D gene. This CDR3 has 10 amino acids. Germline CDR1 SQVTM, CDR2 ANQGSEA. The V end lost 4 bases, the J end lost 5 bases, and 4 bases lay between the germline ends. The CDR3 DNA sequence: TGCAGCGTTGGAGGAGATACGCAGTATTTT. This sequence encodes CSVGGDTQYF.

This chain uses TRBV5-8 with TRBJ1-5, with D possibly being TRBD1 (6 bases). This CDR3 spans 13 amino acids. Germline CDR1 reads SGHTS; CDR2 reads YDEGEE. Deletions cut 5 bases from V and 1 base from J, with 7 bases between. The CDR3 DNA is TGTGCCAGCAGAGGGGGGAGCAATCAGCCCCAGCATTTT. It encodes CASRGGSNQPQHF.